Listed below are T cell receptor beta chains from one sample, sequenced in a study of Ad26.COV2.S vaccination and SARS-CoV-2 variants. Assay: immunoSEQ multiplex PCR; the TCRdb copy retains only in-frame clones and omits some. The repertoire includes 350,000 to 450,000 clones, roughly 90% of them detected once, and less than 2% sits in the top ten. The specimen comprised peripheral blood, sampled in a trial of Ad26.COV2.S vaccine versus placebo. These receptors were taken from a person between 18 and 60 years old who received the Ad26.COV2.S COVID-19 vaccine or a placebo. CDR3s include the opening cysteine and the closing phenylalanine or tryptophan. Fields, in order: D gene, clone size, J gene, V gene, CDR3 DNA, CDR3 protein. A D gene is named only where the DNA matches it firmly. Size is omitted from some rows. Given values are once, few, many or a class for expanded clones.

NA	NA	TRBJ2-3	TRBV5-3	TGTGCCAGAAGCTTCTGGGGGTCAGATACGCAGTATTTT	CARSFWGSDTQYF
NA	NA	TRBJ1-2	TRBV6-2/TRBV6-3	TGTGCCAGCAGCCCTGGAGGTCGGTATGGCTACACCTTC	CASSPGGRYGYTF
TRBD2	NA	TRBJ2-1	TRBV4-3	TGCGCCAGCAGCCAAATTCTCGGGACTAGGGGCAAACACAATGAGCAGTTCTTC	CASSQILGTRGKHNEQFF
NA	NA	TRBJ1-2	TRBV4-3	TGCGCCAGCAGCCAAGTGGCCAACAGTAACTATGGCTACACCTTC	CASSQVANSNYGYTF
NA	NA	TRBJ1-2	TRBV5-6	TGTGCCAGCAGCTCCGGGCCCTATGGCTACACCTTC	CASSSGPYGYTF
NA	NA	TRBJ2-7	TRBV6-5	TGTGCCAGCAGAAACCCCGGTGGCTCCTACGAGCAGTACTTC	CASRNPGGSYEQYF
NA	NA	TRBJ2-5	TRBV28	TGTGCCAGTCGCAGACAAGAGACCCAGTACTTC	CASRRQETQYF
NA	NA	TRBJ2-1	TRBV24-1	TGTGCCACCAGTGATTCCGGGGGAGGACAGAAGCAGTTCTTC	CATSDSGGGQKQFF
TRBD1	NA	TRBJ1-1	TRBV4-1	TGCGCCAGCAGCCAAACCTTACCGACCTACAGGGGGCAAAACACTGAAGCTTTCTTT	CASSQTLPTYRGQNTEAFF
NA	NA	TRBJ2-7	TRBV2	TGTGCCAGCAGCACCTCCGGCGGGGTCTACGAGCAGTACTTC	CASSTSGGVYEQYF
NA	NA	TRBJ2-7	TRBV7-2	TGTGCCAGCAGGCTCCTGACAGAGCCCTCCTACGAGCAGTACTTC	CASRLLTEPSYEQYF
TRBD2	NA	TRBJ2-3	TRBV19	TGTGCCAGTACTATCGCGGGGGATGATACGCAGTATTTT	CASTIAGDDTQYF
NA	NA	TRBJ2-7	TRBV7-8	TGTGCCAGCAGCCAGCTGCGCGAGCAGTACTTC	CASSQLREQYF
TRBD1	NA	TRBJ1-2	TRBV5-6	TGTGCCAGCAGCTTTCAAGGGGGCGCGCGGGGCTACACCTTC	CASSFQGGARGYTF
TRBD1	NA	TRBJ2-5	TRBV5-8	TGTGCCAGCAGACGACGGGACAGGCAAGAGACCCAGTACTTC	CASRRRDRQETQYF
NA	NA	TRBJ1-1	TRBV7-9	TGTGCCAGCGGGGAGAAGAACACTGAAGCTTTCTTT	CASGEKNTEAFF
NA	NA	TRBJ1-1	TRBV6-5	TGTGCCAGCACTCTCAGGGGAAGCAACACTGAAGCTTTCTTT	CASTLRGSNTEAFF
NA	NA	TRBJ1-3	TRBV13	TGTGCCAGCAGTATGGAGAACACCATATATTTT	CASSMENTIYF
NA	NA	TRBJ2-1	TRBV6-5	TGTGCCAGCAGTTACCCGACAGTGAGGGGTGAGCAGTTCTTC	CASSYPTVRGEQFF
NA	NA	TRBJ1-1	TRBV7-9	TGTGCCAGCAGCTTAGAAAGGGGGAAAGCTTTCTTT	CASSLERGKAFF
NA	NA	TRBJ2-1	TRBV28	TGTGCGAGCTTTGCCAGGGATTACAATGAGCAGTTCTTC	CASFARDYNEQFF
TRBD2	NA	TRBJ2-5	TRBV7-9	TGTGCCAGCAGCTTTCCGGGGGGAGGATTGGAGACCCAGTACTTC	CASSFPGGGLETQYF
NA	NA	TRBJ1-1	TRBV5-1	TGCGCCAGCAGCGGGGACCTTCGGGAAGCTTTCTTT	CASSGDLREAFF
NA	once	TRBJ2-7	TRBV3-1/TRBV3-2	TGTGCCAGCAGCCAAGGAAGCCAGGTCAATTCCTACGAGCAGTACTTC	CASSQGSQVNSYEQYF
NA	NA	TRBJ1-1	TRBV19	TGTGCCAGCCACGTGTCAGAAACGAACACTGAAGCTTTCTTT	CASHVSETNTEAFF
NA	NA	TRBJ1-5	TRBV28	TGTGCCAGCAGTTTACGGCTGAATAGCAATCAGCCCCAGCATTTT	CASSLRLNSNQPQHF
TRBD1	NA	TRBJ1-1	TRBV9	TGTGCCAGCAGCTTTCAAAGCGGGACAGGGGGCGCCGACACTGAAGCTTTCTTT	CASSFQSGTGGADTEAFF
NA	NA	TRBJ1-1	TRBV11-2	TGTGCCAGCAGCTTAGTCACTGAAGCTTTCTTT	CASSLVTEAFF
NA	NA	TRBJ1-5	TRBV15	TGTGCCACCAGCAGAGATCGAACAGGGCAAAATCAGCCCCAGCATTTT	CATSRDRTGQNQPQHF
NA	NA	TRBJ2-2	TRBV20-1	TGCAGTGCTAGTGGAAGGGTGCATGAGGAGCTGTTTTTT	CSASGRVHEELFF
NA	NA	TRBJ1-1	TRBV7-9	TGTGCCAGCAGCTTAGTCCCAAACGGGGACACTGAAGCTTTCTTT	CASSLVPNGDTEAFF
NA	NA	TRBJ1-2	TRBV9	TGTGCCAGCAGCGGGACCCGACTCTTTACCTATGGCTACACCTTC	CASSGTRLFTYGYTF
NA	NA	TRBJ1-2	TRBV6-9	TGTGCCAACGCGGGTAGCCAGCAGATCTATGGCTACACCTTC	CANAGSQQIYGYTF
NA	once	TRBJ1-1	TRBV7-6	TGTGCCAGCAGCTTATCCGAGAACACTGAAGCTTTCTTT	CASSLSENTEAFF
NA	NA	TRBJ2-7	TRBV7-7	TGTGCTAGCAGCCCCGGACAGAACCCCTACGAGCAGTACTTC	CASSPGQNPYEQYF
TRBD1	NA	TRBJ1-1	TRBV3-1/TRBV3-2	TGTGCCAGCAGCCAAGTAGGGACAGGGAGCACTGAAGCTTTCTTT	CASSQVGTGSTEAFF
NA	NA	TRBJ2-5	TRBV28	TGTGCCAGCAGTTTATGGGGAGGGGGTCGAGAGACCCAGTACTTC	CASSLWGGGRETQYF
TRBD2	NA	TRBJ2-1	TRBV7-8	TGTGCCAGCAGCTTCGGACTAGTAGATGAGCAGTTCTTC	CASSFGLVDEQFF
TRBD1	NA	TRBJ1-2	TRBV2	TGTGCCAGCAGCGGGAACAGGGGTCACTATGGCTACACCTTC	CASSGNRGHYGYTF
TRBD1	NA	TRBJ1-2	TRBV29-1	TGCAGCGCTAATGGACAGGGGGCCTATGGCTACACCTTC	CSANGQGAYGYTF
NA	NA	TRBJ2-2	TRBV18	TGTGCCAGCTCCCCCACCCAGGGATACACCGGGGAGCTGTTTTTT	CASSPTQGYTGELFF
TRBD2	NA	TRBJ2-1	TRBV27	TGTGCCAGCAGTTCCCTAGCGGGGGGGCCGGTTGAGCAGTTCTTC	CASSSLAGGPVEQFF
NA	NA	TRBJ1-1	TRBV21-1	TGTGCCAGCAGCAAAACCCCAGGGGGCGGAATGAACACTGAAGCTTTCTTT	CASSKTPGGGMNTEAFF
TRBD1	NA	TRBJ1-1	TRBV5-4	TGTGCCAGCAGCCTGTGGGACAGGGGGTTGAACACTGAAGCTTTCTTT	CASSLWDRGLNTEAFF
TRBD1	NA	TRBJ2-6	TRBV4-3	TGCGCCAGCAGCCAAGATATTCGGACAGGGGACTCTGGGGCCAACGTCCTGACTTTC	CASSQDIRTGDSGANVLTF
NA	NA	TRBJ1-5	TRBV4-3	TGCGCCAGCAGCCAAGACAGGGACGTTCGTCAGCCCCAGCATTTT	CASSQDRDVRQPQHF
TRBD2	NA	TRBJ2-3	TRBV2	TGTGCCAGCAGTGATCCGGGACTAGCGTCCCCAGATACGCAGTATTTT	CASSDPGLASPDTQYF
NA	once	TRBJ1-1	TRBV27	TGTGCCAGCAGTTTACGAGAGTCGAACACTGAAGCTTTCTTT	CASSLRESNTEAFF
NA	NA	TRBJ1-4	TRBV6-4	TGTGCCAGCAGTGACGAGGTTCAGGGGACGACCTCAACTAATGAAAAACTGTTTTTT	CASSDEVQGTTSTNEKLFF
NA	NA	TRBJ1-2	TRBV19	TGTGCCAGTAGTGACGGGGCCTATGGCTACACCTTC	CASSDGAYGYTF
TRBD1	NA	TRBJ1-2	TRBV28	TGTGCCAGCAGTTTATATCCCACTTACCAGGGGGCAGGAGGCTACACCTTC	CASSLYPTYQGAGGYTF